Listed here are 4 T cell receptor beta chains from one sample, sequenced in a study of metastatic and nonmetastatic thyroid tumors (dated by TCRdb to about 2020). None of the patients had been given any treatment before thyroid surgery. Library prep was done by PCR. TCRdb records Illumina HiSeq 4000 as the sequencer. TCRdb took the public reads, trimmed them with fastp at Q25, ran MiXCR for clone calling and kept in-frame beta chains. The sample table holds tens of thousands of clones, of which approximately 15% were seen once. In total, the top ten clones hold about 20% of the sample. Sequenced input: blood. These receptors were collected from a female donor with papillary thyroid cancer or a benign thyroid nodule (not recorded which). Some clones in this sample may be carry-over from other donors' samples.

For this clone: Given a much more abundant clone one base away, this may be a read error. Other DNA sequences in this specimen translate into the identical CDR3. CDR3 sequence (DNA): TGCGCCAGCAGCCAAGGTGACTACAGGGAGACCCAGTACTTC. As protein: CASSQGDYRETQYF. The chain is built from TRBV4-1 and TRBJ2-5; D possibly matches TRBD1 or TRBD2 (5 bases each). The V and J ends lost 1 base and 5 bases respectively, with 11 bases between them. Germline loops: CDR1 MGHRA, CDR2 YSYEKL. The CDR3 totals 14 residues.

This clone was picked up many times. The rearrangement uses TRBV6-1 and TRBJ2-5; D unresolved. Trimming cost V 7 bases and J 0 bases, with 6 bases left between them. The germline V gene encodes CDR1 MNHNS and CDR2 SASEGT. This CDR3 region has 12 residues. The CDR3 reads CASTRDQETQYF. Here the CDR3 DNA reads TGTGCCAGCACAAGGGACCAAGAGACCCAGTACTTC.

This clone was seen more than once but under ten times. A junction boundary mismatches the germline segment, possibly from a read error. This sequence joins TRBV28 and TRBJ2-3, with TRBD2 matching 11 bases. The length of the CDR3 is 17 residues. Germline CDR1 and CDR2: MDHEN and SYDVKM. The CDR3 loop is CASILEWLAGGTDTQYF. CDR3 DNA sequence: TGTGCCAGCATTTTAGAATGGTTAGCGGGAGGGACGGATACGCAGTATTTT.

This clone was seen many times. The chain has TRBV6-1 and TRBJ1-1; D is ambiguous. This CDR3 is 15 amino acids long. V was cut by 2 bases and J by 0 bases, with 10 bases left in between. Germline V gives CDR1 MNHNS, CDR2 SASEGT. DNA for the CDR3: TGTGCCAGCAGTGAACCCGGGAAGATGAACACTGAAGCTTTCTTT. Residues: CASSEPGKMNTEAFF.